What follows are 22 T cell receptor beta chains derived from one specimen sequenced in a study of blood T cell repertoires in COVID-19 (dated by TCRdb to the early 2020s). Receptor libraries were prepared by the immunoSEQ multiplex PCR assay. TCRdb retrieved this table from immuneACCESS and kept in-frame rearrangements only. Not all clones are present; in checked studies, unresolved V genes account for under half, and no reason is known for the remainder. The sample table lists hundreds of thousands of clones, about 83% of them with a count of one. The ten largest clones add up to less than 7.5% of the sample. Input material: peripheral blood. The receptors come from a woman aged 50 to 60 with acute or convalescent COVID-19.

This clone was observed once. The gene calls are TRBV18 and TRBJ2-7; TRBD1 aligns across 7 bases. CDR3 length: 18 amino acids. The germline gives CDR1 KGHSH, CDR2 LQKENI. V lost 2 bases to trimming and J lost 2 bases; unmatched junction nucleotides: 15. The CDR3 DNA follows: TGTGCCAGCTCACCATCTCTTCCGGGACAGTCCACAACCTACGAGCAGTACTTC. As protein: CASSPSLPGQSTTYEQYF.

This clone appeared a few times. The gene calls are TRBV12-3 or TRBV12-4 and TRBJ1-4; a possible D gene is TRBD1 (6 bases). This CDR3 has 13 amino acids. V was cut by 3 bases and J by 12 bases, with 14 bases left in between. CDR3 nucleotide sequence: TGTGCCAGCAGTTTGTCAGGGGCGCCAGAACTGTTTTTT. Translating it yields CASSLSGAPELFF.

The chain employs TRBV6-5 and TRBJ2-1; D may be TRBD2 (5 bases). Germline-derived CDR1 and CDR2 are MNHEY and SVGAGI. Trimming cost V 8 bases and J 1 base, with 9 bases left between them. This CDR3 is 13 amino acids long. CDR3 loop: CASFERSYNEQFF. The CDR3, as DNA: TGTGCCAGCTTCGAGCGGTCCTACAATGAGCAGTTCTTC.

This chain connects TRBV7-7 to TRBJ2-3; TRBD1 matches 8 bases. Trimming took 1 base from V and 6 from J; bases not matched to a gene: 3. The germline gives CDR1 SSHAT, CDR2 FNYEAQ (reference sequence). The CDR3 has 14 amino acids. CDR3 amino acids: CASSLGQGTDTQYF. The CDR3 nucleotides read TGTGCCAGCAGCTTAGGACAGGGGACGGATACGCAGTATTTT.

The chain employs TRBV18 and TRBJ1-2; the D is unclear. Trimming removed 3 bases at V and 3 bases at J, with 17 bases between. This CDR3 region has 16 residues. Germline CDR1 reads KGHSH; CDR2 reads LQKENI. The CDR3 DNA sequence: TGTGCCAGCTCACCCAGTTCCAGCGGGCTTCACTATGGCTACACCTTC. Translation gives CASSPSSSGLHYGYTF.

This chain joins TRBV27 and TRBJ2-5; TRBD2 matches 10 bases. The V gene's germline CDR1 is MNHEY and CDR2 SMNVEV (reference sequence). This CDR3 is built from 17 residues. V lost 0 bases, J lost 5 bases, and 9 bases stayed unmatched. The CDR3 DNA reads as TGTGCCAGCAGTTTATCAAGGAAGCGGGGGGGCGGGGAGACCCAGTACTTC. This sequence encodes CASSLSRKRGGGETQYF.

This chain uses TRBV15 with TRBJ1-6, with unresolved D. Trimming left V 0 bases short and J 5 bases short, with 2 bases between. The CDR3 extends over 13 amino acids. The germline V gene encodes CDR1 LNHNV and CDR2 YYDKDF (reference sequence). The CDR3 DNA sequence: TGTGCCACCAGCAGAGACAATAATTCACCCCTCCACTTT. As protein: CATSRDNNSPLHF.

This chain joins TRBV7-3 and TRBJ1-2; D possibly corresponds to TRBD1 (6 bases). Trimming stripped 5 bases from V and 8 bases from J, with 18 bases between. The germline gives CDR1 SGHTA, CDR2 FQGTGA. This CDR3 region has 14 residues. The CDR3 protein is CASSATGTGEGYTF. DNA of the CDR3: TGTGCCAGCAGCGCGACAGGCACCGGGGAAGGCTACACCTTC.

The V gene is TRBV5-6, the J gene TRBJ2-1, with 12 bases aligning to TRBD1. Germline CDR1 SGHDT, CDR2 YYEEEE. The CDR3 extends over 19 amino acids. V gave up 4 bases and J gave up 0 bases; unmatched junction bases: 11. The CDR3 DNA is TGTGCCAGCAGCCCCGGGACAGGGGGCTTCTTGAGCTCCTACAATGAGCAGTTCTTC. Protein product: CASSPGTGGFLSSYNEQFF.

The chain combines TRBV2 with TRBJ1-1; TRBD1 might be the D (6 bases). Germline V gene data show CDR1 as SNHLY and CDR2 as FYNNEI. This CDR3 is built from 15 residues. The ends were cut back, 5 bases at V and 3 bases at J, with 16 bases in the middle. The CDR3 loop is CASSLVRGSYTEAFF. The CDR3 bases are TGTGCCAGCAGTCTGGTCAGGGGATCTTACACTGAAGCTTTCTTT.

The rearrangement links TRBV4-1 to TRBJ2-7; 7 bases match TRBD1. CDR1 is MGHRA and CDR2 is YSYEKL in the germline V gene. V shed 0 bases and J 5 bases; nucleotides not matched to a gene: 16. CDR3 length equals 18 residues. The CDR3: CASSQDTARGLTPNEQYF. CDR3 nucleotide sequence: TGCGCCAGCAGCCAAGATACAGCGAGGGGGCTTACCCCCAACGAGCAGTACTTC.

In this sample, this clone turned up once. DNA for the CDR3: TGTGCCAGCTCACAGGACAGGGCCCGAGAGACCCAGTACTTC. This codes for CASSQDRARETQYF. The chain carries TRBV18 and TRBJ2-5; 8 bases are a match to TRBD1. The germline gives CDR1 KGHSH, CDR2 LQKENI. V was clipped by 4 bases and J by 4 bases; unmatched bases: 5. The CDR3 is 14 residues long.

This chain links TRBV5-4 with TRBJ2-1; the match to TRBD1 covers 7 bases. With V trimmed by 2 bases and J by 8 bases, 13 bases remained unmatched. CDR3 length: 16 amino acids. Per the germline V gene, CDR1 is SGHNT and CDR2 is YYREEE (reference sequence). CDR3 sequence reads: CASSLGGQRGADEQFF. The CDR3, as DNA: TGTGCCAGCAGCTTAGGGGGACAGAGAGGAGCGGATGAGCAGTTCTTC.

This clone turned up a few times. The rearrangement joins TRBV5-4 to TRBJ2-3; D is perhaps TRBD2 (5 bases). Germline assignment: CDR1 SGHNT and CDR2 YYREEE (reference sequence). Trimming cost V 0 bases and J 5 bases, with 13 bases left between them. The CDR3 is made up of 15 amino acids. In nucleotides, the CDR3 is TGTGCCAGCAGCTTGGGCCTCCGCGAGGGAGATACGCAGTATTTT. Amino acid sequence: CASSLGLREGDTQYF.

This clone came up a few times. This chain links TRBV6-5 with TRBJ1-2; no definite D call. This CDR3 has 14 residues. The V gene lost 5 bases and the J gene lost 4 bases, with 14 bases spanning the gap. The germline V gene encodes CDR1 MNHEY and CDR2 SVGAGI. CDR3 DNA sequence: TGTGCCAGCAGTCGGACCCCGGAGGGCTATGGCTACACCTTC. Translating gives CASSRTPEGYGYTF.

V and J are TRBV7-2 and TRBJ2-7, with 11 bases matching TRBD2. CDR1 is SGHTA and CDR2 is FQGNSA in the germline V gene. The CDR3 is 15 residues long. After removal of 5 bases from V and 0 bases from J, the junction contained 3 bases not matched to a gene. For the CDR3, the DNA is TGTGCCAGCAGCGTGACTAGCGGGAACTCCTACGAGCAGTACTTC. It yields the protein CASSVTSGNSYEQYF.

The chain links TRBV5-1 to TRBJ1-5, with a weak D call TRBD1 (5 bases). Germline CDR1 and CDR2: SGHRS and YFSETQ. CDR3 length: 15 amino acids. V was shortened by 0 bases and J by 4 bases, with 11 bases between the two germline ends. In DNA, the CDR3 is TGCGCCAGCAGCTTGGGGACAAGCGGGAATCAGCCCCAGCATTTT. This sequence encodes CASSLGTSGNQPQHF. The full variable domain, completed using reference TRBV5-1 and TRBJ1-5, is KAGVTQTPRYLIKTRGQQVTLSCSPISGHRSVSWYQQTPGQGLQFLFEYFSETQRNKGNFPGRFSGRQFSNSRSEMNVSTLELGDSALYLCASSLGTSGNQPQHFGDGTRLSIL.

This clone was counted once. V and J are TRBV28 and TRBJ2-4; 13 nucleotides align to TRBD2. Losses at the gene ends were 6 bases for V and 1 base for J; bases not matched to a gene: 15. This CDR3 is built from 20 residues. From germline, CDR1 is MDHEN and CDR2 SYDVKM. The CDR3 nucleotides are TGTGCCAGCAGAAGTCCCCTTATGGGACTAGCGGGGAACGCCAAAAACATTCAGTACTTC. It specifies CASRSPLMGLAGNAKNIQYF.

The chain couples TRBV5-1 to TRBJ2-7; D is ambiguous. With 0 bases removed from V and 0 bases from J, the gap between germline ends came to 16 bases. This CDR3 spans 17 amino acids. Germline V gene sequence: CDR1 SGHRS, CDR2 YFSETQ. The CDR3 nucleotides read TGCGCCAGCAGCTTGGCCGGGTTGTCGGCCAGCTCCTACGAGCAGTACTTC. This sequence encodes CASSLAGLSASSYEQYF.

This clone was counted once. The rearrangement uses TRBV7-2 and TRBJ1-1; D is unclear. V was cut by 2 bases and J by 1 base, with 8 bases left in between. Germline V gives CDR1 SGHTA, CDR2 FQGNSA. This CDR3 contains 14 residues. The CDR3 DNA reads TGTGCCAGCAGCTTAAACGGGAGGAACACTGAAGCTTTCTTT. This sequence encodes CASSLNGRNTEAFF.

This clone was picked up one time. The chain combines TRBV20-1 with TRBJ2-1; D is perhaps TRBD2 (6 bases). Deletions cut 3 bases from V and 4 bases from J, with 13 bases between. The length of the CDR3 is 14 residues. Per the germline V gene, CDR1 is DFQATT and CDR2 is SNEGSKA (reference sequence). The CDR3 DNA reads TGCAGTGCTAGTACGGGAGTAGGGTACAATGAGCAGTTCTTC. Residues: CSASTGVGYNEQFF.

This chain connects TRBV7-3 to TRBJ1-1; D is unresolved. In germline, CDR1 is SGHTA, CDR2 FQGTGA. This CDR3 is 13 amino acids long. V gave up 1 base and J gave up 5 bases, with 8 bases separating them. DNA for the CDR3: TGTGCCAGCAGCTTAATGGAGGGTACTGAAGCTTTCTTT. It yields the protein CASSLMEGTEAFF.